One sample yielded the 2 T cell receptor beta chains listed below, sequenced in a study of T cell clonality in common variable immunodeficiency. The table came from immunoSEQ multiplex PCR; TCRdb's copy has only in-frame clones and leaves some out. This sample has roughly 42,000 clones, each found more than once. Sequenced: peripheral blood mononuclear cells. These receptor sequences come from a person between 18 and 69 years old in good health.

Ten or more counts support this clone. The CDR3 goes on 3 residues after the read ends, and that part is filled in from the germline J gene. The chain has TRBV5-8 and TRBJ1-5; TRBD1 matches 7 bases. The CDR3 consists of 14 residues. The germline V gene encodes CDR1 SGHTS and CDR2 YDEGEE. The ends lost 5 bases at V and 3 bases at J; junction bases unmatched: 5. CDR3 loop: CASSYRGHNQPQHF. The part of the CDR3 DNA that was read is TGTGCCAGCAGTTACAGGGGTCACAATCAGCCC.

Concerning this clone itself: Coverage ceases 3 residues before the CDR3 finishes, and the germline J gene fills in the end. V gene TRBV10-3 combines with J gene TRBJ2-7, with 11 bases that match TRBD2. Germline V gives CDR1 ENHRY, CDR2 SYGVKD. V dropped 10 bases and J dropped 0; count of bases not matched to a gene: 2. This CDR3 is 13 amino acids long. The covered CDR3 bases are TGTGCCACGGGGACTAGCGGCTCCTACGAG. Translated, it gives CATGTSGSYE. The entire CDR3 protein reads CATGTSGSYEQYF.